The 25 T cell receptor beta chains listed next were all sequenced from one sample in a study of Graves' ophthalmopathy and Graves' hyperthyroidism. Amplification from RNA transcripts yielded the TCR beta CDR3 regions. The library came from an HTBI-primed first-round RT-PCR and a second-round multiplex PCR. TCRdb re-derived calls from the multiplex PCR reads in MiXCR, one entry per CDR3 protein. The sample has some 210,000 distinct CDR3 sequences, approximately 29% seen once; the top ten hold approximately 9%. Source material: peripheral blood. Receptors originate from a man over 45 with Graves' ophthalmopathy.

This clonotype occurred many times. The J gene is TRBJ1-1, the V gene TRBV5-1; no reliable D call. V dropped 0 bases and J dropped 0 bases, with 9 bases sitting between them. Germline V CDR1 and CDR2: SGHRS, YFSETQ. The CDR3 consists of 15 residues. CDR3 amino acids: CASSLGPGMNTEAFF. The CDR3 nucleotides read TGCGCCAGCAGCTTGGGGCCGGGGATGAACACTGAAGCTTTCTTT.

There are many counts of this clonotype. This chain connects TRBV10-1 to TRBJ2-2; D not resolved. Germline V CDR1 and CDR2: WNHNN, SYGVQD (reference sequence). The CDR3 extends over 13 amino acids. The V end was cut by 5 bases, the J end by 4 bases, with 8 bases between. CDR3 amino acids: CASSQTFTGELFF. Here the CDR3 DNA reads TGCGCCAGCAGTCAGACATTCACCGGGGAGCTGTTTTTT.

V is TRBV6-2 or TRBV6-3 and J is TRBJ2-5; perhaps TRBD1 as D (5 bases). The V gene's germline CDR1 is MNHEY and CDR2 SVGEGT. This CDR3 is built from 13 residues. V dropped 5 bases and J dropped 5 bases, with 12 bases sitting between them. As DNA, the CDR3 is TGTGCCAGCAGTGGGGCGCGTGGGGAGACCCAGTACTTC. This sequence encodes CASSGARGETQYF.

This clonotype was counted many times. The gene calls are TRBV19 and TRBJ1-5, with D uncertain. CDR3 length: 12 amino acids. Germline CDR1 is LNHDA and CDR2 is SQIVND (reference sequence). Trimming pared 7 bases from V and 2 bases from J, leaving 6 bases between. The CDR3 DNA reads TGTGCCAGTACCCCGGGCAATCAGCCCCAGCATTTT. It encodes CASTPGNQPQHF.

This clonotype was picked up many times. V usage is TRBV19 and J usage is TRBJ2-7; tentatively, D is TRBD1 (6 bases). This CDR3 comprises 15 residues. V was trimmed by 3 bases and J by 2 bases, leaving 14 bases between them. Per the germline V gene, CDR1 is LNHDA and CDR2 is SQIVND (reference sequence). Here the CDR3 reads CASSISTGLTYEQYF. CDR3 nucleotides: TGTGCCAGTAGTATTAGTACAGGGCTTACCTACGAGCAGTACTTC.

This clonotype has ten or more counts. V usage is TRBV5-1 and J usage is TRBJ2-5; maybe TRBD2 (6 bases). There are 18 residues in the CDR3. Trimming took 4 bases from V and 3 from J, leaving 25 bases between them. Germline V gene sequence: CDR1 SGHRS, CDR2 YFSETQ. CDR3 nucleotides: TGCGCCAGCAGCCCTACGGAGCAGCGGGCCTTACCGAAAGAGACCCAGTACTTC. Its translation: CASSPTEQRALPKETQYF.

This clonotype was observed many times. This rearrangement joins TRBV7-9 to TRBJ2-7; TRBD2 matches at 12 bases. Germline lookup yields CDR1 SEHNR and CDR2 FQNEAQ (reference sequence). CDR3 length: 15 amino acids. V was pared by 6 bases and J by 2 bases, with 5 bases of the junction left unmatched. CDR3 in DNA: TGTGCCAGCAGGCCGACTAGCGGGAGAACCTACGAGCAGTACTTC. It is translated as CASRPTSGRTYEQYF.

V usage is TRBV6-1 and J usage is TRBJ1-2; 7 positions match TRBD1. The germline gives CDR1 MNHNS, CDR2 SASEGT. V lost 2 bases, J lost 6 bases, and 6 bases stayed unmatched. CDR3 length: 14 residues. The CDR3 reads CASSELRGTDGYTF. CDR3 bases: TGTGCCAGCAGTGAACTCAGGGGGACGGATGGCTACACCTTC.

This clonotype was counted many times. V is TRBV7-2 and J is TRBJ2-7; TRBD2 agrees at 9 bases. The CDR3 extends over 16 amino acids. With V trimmed by 1 base and J by 0 bases, 4 bases remained unmatched. Looked up from germline, CDR1 is SGHTA and CDR2 is FQGNSA. Written as DNA, the CDR3 is TGTGCCAGCAGCTTAGGGCCAGCGGGGGGCTCCTACGAGCAGTACTTC. It codes for CASSLGPAGGSYEQYF.

This clonotype was seen repeatedly, ten times or more. The chain recombines TRBV12-3 or TRBV12-4 with TRBJ1-1, with TRBD1 as a possible D gene (5 bases). The V end was cut by 6 bases, the J end by 1 base, with 15 bases between. The CDR3 contains 15 residues. The CDR3, as DNA: TGTGCCAGCAGAACGACCGGGACGGGGAACACTGAAGCTTTCTTT. Translation: CASRTTGTGNTEAFF.

This clonotype was detected once. The chain employs TRBV6-2 or TRBV6-3 and TRBJ1-2, with D maybe TRBD1 (5 bases). V dropped 4 bases and J dropped 0 bases, with 12 bases sitting between them. Germline loops: CDR1 MNHEY, CDR2 SVGEGT. The CDR3 has 15 residues. CDR3 loop: CASSSPTASNYGYTF. DNA of the CDR3: TGTGCCAGCAGTTCACCGACAGCCTCTAACTATGGCTACACCTTC.

This clonotype was seen repeatedly, ten times or more. J is TRBJ2-2 and V is TRBV7-2; no reliable D call. The CDR3 has 13 amino acids. Germline V gene sequence: CDR1 SGHTA, CDR2 FQGNSA. V gave up 5 bases and J gave up 8 bases, with 12 bases separating them. The CDR3: CASSRPQAGELFF. The DNA of the CDR3 is TGTGCCAGCAGCCGACCTCAAGCGGGGGAGCTGTTTTTT.

This clonotype was seen repeatedly, ten times or more. The chain combines TRBV7-9 with TRBJ2-7; no reliable D call. This CDR3 region has 14 residues. Per the germline V gene, CDR1 is SEHNR and CDR2 is FQNEAQ (reference sequence). Between the trimmed V and J ends, which lost 5 bases and 2 bases, there was a span of 13 bases. The CDR3 reads CASSPRQYPYEQYF. In DNA form, the CDR3 reads TGTGCCAGCAGCCCTCGACAATACCCCTACGAGCAGTACTTC.

The J gene is TRBJ1-5, the V gene TRBV6-1, with D unresolved. From germline, CDR1 is MNHNS and CDR2 SASEGT. CDR3 length equals 14 residues. Trimming cost V 2 bases and J 1 base, with 6 bases left between them. The CDR3 DNA reads TGTGCCAGCAGTGAATATCGCAGCAATCAGCCCCAGCATTTT. Amino acid sequence: CASSEYRSNQPQHF.

The chain uses TRBV6-1 and TRBJ1-1; no clear D gene. CDR1 MNHNS and CDR2 SASEGT come from the germline V gene. CDR3 length equals 16 residues. Trimming stripped 2 bases from V and 0 bases from J, with 13 bases between. CDR3 region: CASSEPPRALNTEAFF. CDR3 nucleotides: TGTGCCAGCAGTGAACCCCCGAGAGCTCTGAACACTGAAGCTTTCTTT.

Many counts were recorded for this clonotype. J is TRBJ2-7 and V is TRBV12-3 or TRBV12-4; D may be TRBD1 (6 bases). With 4 bases removed from V and 3 bases from J, the gap between germline ends came to 13 bases. The CDR3 is 14 amino acids. The DNA of the CDR3 is TGTGCCAGCAGTTCCAGGGACACACACTACGAGCAGTACTTC. This gives the protein CASSSRDTHYEQYF.

This clonotype was seen ten or more times. The V and J genes are TRBV7-2 and TRBJ1-5; D is ambiguous. This CDR3 comprises 14 residues. Deletions cut 5 bases from V and 4 bases from J, with 12 bases between. Germline lookup yields CDR1 SGHTA and CDR2 FQGNSA. The CDR3 region is CASSDRTANQPQHF. For the CDR3, the DNA is TGTGCCAGCAGCGATCGGACCGCGAATCAGCCCCAGCATTTT.

There are many counts of this clonotype. The chain is built from TRBV27 and TRBJ2-7; possible D gene TRBD1, 5 bases. V was pared by 3 bases and J by 1 base, with 10 bases between. Germline loops: CDR1 MNHEY, CDR2 SMNVEV (reference sequence). CDR3 length: 14 amino acids. CDR3 in DNA: TGTGCCAGCAGTTTGACAGCCGTTTCCTACGAGCAGTACTTC. Amino acids: CASSLTAVSYEQYF.

This clonotype appeared many times. The chain combines TRBV6-2 or TRBV6-3 with TRBJ1-2; D call uncertain. Germline V gene sequence: CDR1 MNHEY, CDR2 SVGEGT. This CDR3 spans 16 amino acids. V lost 2 bases and J lost 4, with 17 bases in between. The CDR3 sequence: CASSYKGATRIYGYTF. CDR3 in DNA: TGTGCCAGCAGTTACAAGGGAGCCACCCGGATCTATGGCTACACCTTC.

This sequence joins TRBV27 and TRBJ1-6; no firm D call. Germline CDR1 MNHEY, CDR2 SMNVEV (reference sequence). This CDR3 spans 12 amino acids. Trimming took off 5 bases at V and 10 bases at J, with 9 bases between the two ends. The CDR3 here is CASSGQRSPLHF. The CDR3 region has the DNA TGTGCCAGCAGTGGCCAAAGGTCACCCCTCCACTTT.

This clonotype was recorded many times. This chain links TRBV9 with TRBJ2-2; the D gene is possibly TRBD2 (6 bases). This CDR3 region has 14 residues. In germline, CDR1 is SGDLS, CDR2 YYNGEE. V lost 4 bases, J lost 6 bases, and 13 bases lay in between. The CDR3 DNA reads TGTGCCAGCAGCACCGGGACTGCTTCCGGGGAGCTGTTTTTT. Translation: CASSTGTASGELFF.

This clonotype was seen at least ten times. This chain uses TRBV6-2 or TRBV6-3 with TRBJ2-7; D may be TRBD2 (6 bases). Germline lookup yields CDR1 MNHEY and CDR2 SVGEGT. The CDR3 sequence is 13 residues long. Trimming removed 6 bases from V and 5 bases from J, with 14 bases in between. CDR3 protein: CASRPGAGNEQYF. CDR3 in DNA: TGTGCCAGCAGACCGGGTGCGGGGAACGAGCAGTACTTC.

This clonotype was detected many times. V and J are TRBV7-3 and TRBJ2-2, with a possible D match to TRBD1 (5 bases). Trimming took off 7 bases at V and 2 bases at J, with 11 bases between the two ends. From germline, CDR1 is SGHTA and CDR2 FQGTGA. This CDR3 has 14 residues. The CDR3: CASKRGENTGELFF. The CDR3 DNA follows: TGTGCCAGCAAAAGGGGTGAAAACACCGGGGAGCTGTTTTTT. Based on the CDR3 plus reference TRBV7-3 and TRBJ2-2, the full variable domain is GAGVSQTPSNKVTEKGKYVELRCDPISGHTALYWYRQSLGQGPEFLIYFQGTGAADDSGLPNDRFFAVRPEGSVSTLKIQRTERGDSAVYLCASKRGENTGELFFGEGSRLTVL.

The V call is TRBV12-3 or TRBV12-4, the J call TRBJ1-1; D ambiguous. V dropped 4 bases and J dropped 6 bases, with 18 bases sitting between them. The CDR3 runs 15 residues. CDR3 region: CASSSVRRVNAEAFF. DNA of the CDR3: TGTGCCAGCAGTTCCGTTAGGAGGGTTAACGCTGAAGCTTTCTTT.

This clonotype was seen at least ten times. The V call is TRBV27, the J call TRBJ2-5, with no clear D. CDR3 length: 14 amino acids. With 2 bases removed from V and 0 bases from J, the gap between germline ends came to 7 bases. Germline loops: CDR1 MNHEY, CDR2 SMNVEV (reference sequence). The CDR3 reads CASSLMAYQETQYF. As DNA, the CDR3 is TGTGCCAGCAGTTTAATGGCATACCAAGAGACCCAGTACTTC.